This passage covers 11 T cell receptor beta chains from one sample sequenced in a study of cytomegalovirus exposure and HLA in healthy donors. PCR employed 60 Vbeta and 13 Jbeta primers. Profiling relied on immunoSEQ multiplex PCR, and the TCRdb table lists in-frame clones only, not all of them. The sample lists some 150,000 clones, approximately 80% occurring once. The sequencing sample was made of PBMCs. The origin of the receptors is a male donor in good health and CMV-seronegative.

This clone was seen a few times. V usage is TRBV7-2 and J usage is TRBJ2-7, with a weak D call TRBD2 (7 bases). The V end lost 1 base, the J end lost 2 bases, and 15 bases lay between the germline ends. Germline lookup yields CDR1 SGHTA and CDR2 FQGNSA. The CDR3 consists of 16 residues. CDR3 protein: CASSLGSGGTTYEQYF. CDR3 coding DNA: TGTGCCAGCAGCTTAGGGTCCGGGGGGACAACCTACGAGCAGTACTTC.

The rearrangement uses TRBV27 and TRBJ1-3; a weak D match, TRBD1 (6 bases). Germline V gene lookup returns CDR1 MNHEY and CDR2 SMNVEV (reference sequence). The CDR3 extends over 15 amino acids. V lost 3 bases, J lost 4 bases, and 13 bases lay in between. The CDR3 loop reads CASSLTSRGGNTIYF. CDR3 bases: TGTGCCAGCAGTTTGACCTCCAGGGGAGGAAACACCATATATTTT.

The chain couples TRBV7-6 to TRBJ2-2; D gene ambiguous. CDR1 and CDR2 (germline): SGHVS, FNYEAQ. V was trimmed by 4 bases and J by 8 bases, leaving 8 bases between them. This CDR3 comprises 12 residues. In DNA, the CDR3 is TGTGCCAGCAGCTCATTAACAGGGGAGCTGTTTTTT. It codes for CASSSLTGELFF. Full variable domain (outside the CDR3, taken from reference TRBV7-6 and TRBJ2-2): GAGVSQSPRYKVTKRGQDVALRCDPISGHVSLYWYRQALGQGPEFLTYFNYEAQQDKSGLPNDRFSAERPEGSISTLTIQRTEQRDSAMYRCASSSLTGELFFGEGSRLTVL.

The chain joins TRBV7-9 to TRBJ2-7; 7 nucleotides align to TRBD2. The CDR3 has 14 amino acids. The germline V gene has CDR1 SEHNR and CDR2 FQNEAQ (reference sequence). The V segment lost 2 bases and the J segment 4 bases; nucleotides outside the gene matches: 5. The CDR3 DNA sequence: TGTGCCAGCAGCTTAAGGCGGGGGTCGTACGAGCAGTACTTC. Its protein product is CASSLRRGSYEQYF.

The rearrangement links TRBV19 to TRBJ2-3; TRBD2 might be the D (6 bases). The CDR3 runs 14 residues. Germline V gene lookup returns CDR1 LNHDA and CDR2 SQIVND (reference sequence). Trimming pared 5 bases from V and 5 bases from J, leaving 14 bases between. This CDR3 reads CASSRGGAIDTQYF. The CDR3 DNA reads as TGTGCCAGTAGTCGGGGCGGGGCCATAGATACGCAGTATTTT.

CDR3 protein: CASSLGALSGNTIYF. The CDR3 DNA is TGTGCCAGCAGCTTAGGGGCCCTCTCTGGAAACACCATATATTTT. The J gene is TRBJ1-3, the V gene TRBV7-8; D ambiguous. Trimming took 1 base from V and 0 from J, leaving 7 bases between them. The CDR3 is 15 residues long. CDR1 SGHVS and CDR2 FQNEAQ come from the germline V gene.

CDR3 in DNA: TGTGCCAGCAGTTTTTACGGGACAGGGGTCTACGAGCAGTACTTC. Translated, it gives CASSFYGTGVYEQYF. J is TRBJ2-7 and V is TRBV27; 10 bases match TRBD1. Germline V lookup: CDR1 MNHEY, CDR2 SMNVEV (reference sequence). After removal of 3 bases from V and 3 bases from J, the junction contained 5 bases not matched to a gene. The CDR3 length is 15 residues.

The gene calls are TRBV28 and TRBJ1-2, with unresolved D. Trimming cost V 10 bases and J 0 bases, with 15 bases left between them. The CDR3 spans 14 residues. In germline, CDR1 is MDHEN, CDR2 SYDVKM. CDR3 loop: CATEFPSANYGYTF. CDR3 nucleotide sequence: TGTGCCACTGAATTCCCTAGCGCTAACTATGGCTACACCTTC.

The chain recombines TRBV30 with TRBJ2-4; D is perhaps TRBD1 (5 bases). CDR1 is GTSNPN, CDR2 SVGIG, per germline (reference sequence). The CDR3 loop spans 20 amino acids. V shed 0 bases and J shed 4 bases, with 28 bases lying between them. CDR3 protein: CAWSVVPGARIPMAKNIQYF. Here the CDR3 DNA reads TGTGCCTGGAGTGTCGTACCTGGGGCAAGGATCCCCATGGCGAAAAACATTCAGTACTTC. Full variable domain (remainder filled in from reference TRBV30 and TRBJ2-4): SQTIHQWPATLVQPVGSPLSLECTVEGTSNPNLYWYRQAAGRGLQLLFYSVGIGQISSEVPQNLSASRPQDRQFILSSKKLLLSDSGFYLCAWSVVPGARIPMAKNIQYFGAGTRLSVL.

This chain links TRBV4-1 with TRBJ1-6, with D tentatively TRBD1 (5 bases). CDR3 size: 15 residues. Looked up from germline, CDR1 is MGHRA and CDR2 is YSYEKL. V was clipped by 2 bases and J by 7 bases, with 12 bases between them. CDR3 residues: CASSQQGFSNSPLHF. The CDR3 DNA is TGCGCCAGCAGCCAACAGGGCTTCTCGAATTCACCCCTCCACTTT.

This clone was found once. V is TRBV6-1 and J is TRBJ2-3; D not certain. Germline V CDR1 and CDR2: MNHNS, SASEGT. The CDR3 covers 15 residues. Trimming left V 4 bases short and J 0 bases short, with 11 bases between. As DNA, the CDR3 is TGTGCCAGCAGTGTGGTCACTCCTAGCACAGATACGCAGTATTTT. This codes for CASSVVTPSTDTQYF.